The sequence of this TCR beta chain was determined in a study of Graves' ophthalmopathy and Graves' hyperthyroidism. Ten or more counts support this clonotype. From fresh peripheral blood, roughly 10 ml in volume, the PBMCs were obtained. The V gene's germline CDR1 is DFQATT and CDR2 SNEGSKA (reference sequence). V was shortened by 3 bases and J by 1 base, with 12 bases between the two germline ends. The CDR3 is made up of 14 amino acids. RNA transcripts provided the template for amplifying TCR beta CDR3 regions. The first round was an RT-PCR with HTBI primers, and the second round was a multiplex PCR. Each CDR3 protein gets one entry after TCRdb re-called the multiplex PCR reads with MiXCR. Counted here are more than 550,000 distinct CDR3 sequences, about 38% occurring once; the ten biggest clones make up 3% to 3.5%.

The gene calls are TRBV20-1 and TRBJ1-1; a possible D gene is TRBD1 (5 bases). Sequencing was carried out using peripheral blood. The sequence was collected from an adult man with Graves' ophthalmopathy. CDR3 in DNA: TGCAGTGCTAGGTTGATAGGGGCGAACACTGAAGCTTTCTTT. Translation gives CSARLIGANTEAFF.